Each of the 32 T cell receptor beta chains below was sequenced from the same sample in a study of CD8+ T cells in alopecia areata. TCR sequencing used cDNA made by reverse transcription of extracted RNA. Method: immunoSEQ multiplex PCR; TCRdb's copy keeps in-frame clones and lacks some. Singletons are absent from the sample, which has around 100,000 clones. The sequenced sample consisted of lesional skin. These receptors all come from a C3H/HeJ mouse with alopecia areata. The mouse line has the MHC haplotype H2-k.

Comments on this clone: Gene names and germline refer to mouse. Read data end 4 residues before the CDR3 end; the end is taken from the germline J gene. The chain carries TRBV13-3 and TRBJ2-5; D is perhaps TRBD2 (5 bases). This CDR3 has 13 amino acids. Germline CDR1 is NNHDY and CDR2 is SYVADS. The sequenced part of the CDR3 DNA is TGTGCCAGCAGTGATCAGGTGGGGGAC. Translation gives CASSDQVGD. The complete CDR3 protein is CASSDQVGDTQYF.

For this clone: All gene names here are mouse names. The read finishes 4 residues shy of the CDR3 end, and the germline J gene is used to complete it. The rearrangement joins TRBV19 to TRBJ2-5; 8 nucleotides line up with TRBD1. Germline loops: CDR1 FNHDT, CDR2 SITEND (reference sequence). The CDR3 consists of 15 residues. V was pared by 2 bases and J by 1 base, with 3 bases of the junction left unmatched. Partial CDR3 DNA: TGTGCCAGCAGTATCCCGGACAGGGACCAAGAC. It yields the protein CASSIPDRDQD. The CDR3 in its entirety is CASSIPDRDQDTQYF.

There are a few counts of this clone. Genes and germline come from the mouse. The sequenced fragment ends 4 residues before the CDR3 boundary, so the rest is inferred from the germline J gene. The chain carries TRBV1 and TRBJ1-4, with a tentative D call TRBD1 (6 bases). V lost 0 bases to trimming and J lost 6 bases, with 11 bases between them. The CDR3 contains 15 residues. Per the germline V gene, CDR1 is NSQYPW and CDR2 is LRSPGD (reference sequence). The covered CDR3 bases are TGCACCTGCAGTGCAGATGGGGGGCGCGACGAA. Residues: CTCSADGGRDE. The full CDR3 is CTCSADGGRDERLFF.

This clone showed up just a few times. Gene names denote mouse genes. The read ends 4 residues early relative to the CDR3; the germline J gene fills the gap. The chain combines TRBV13-3 with TRBJ2-2; D unresolved. The V gene lost 1 base and the J gene lost 4 bases, with 8 bases spanning the gap. The CDR3 is 14 amino acids. Per germline, CDR1 NNHDY and CDR2 SYVADS. Incomplete CDR3 DNA: TGTGCCAGCAGTGATCCCGGTGGCACCGGG. Translated: CASSDPGGTG. The whole CDR3 is CASSDPGGTGQLYF.

This clone appeared a few times. These gene names are mouse names. The read stops 4 residues short of the end of the CDR3; the missing end is completed from the germline J gene. The chain links TRBV19 to TRBJ2-1; 8 bases map to TRBD2. CDR3 size: 13 residues. Germline V gene lookup returns CDR1 FNHDT and CDR2 SITEND (reference sequence). The CDR3 is CASSLDWGAEQFF. The sequenced CDR3 bases are TGTGCCAGCAGTCTCGACTGGGGAGCT.

This clone was detected a few times. Mouse germline and gene names are used. The CDR3 end falls 4 residues outside the read, so it is completed with the germline J gene. V usage is TRBV17 and J usage is TRBJ2-7; 8 nucleotides match TRBD2. With V trimmed by 1 base and J by 0 bases, 2 bases remained unmatched. Per germline, CDR1 MNHDT and CDR2 YYDKIL. The CDR3 extends over 15 amino acids. This chain's CDR3 is CASSRAWGVSYEQYF. Incomplete CDR3 DNA: TGTGCTAGCAGTAGAGCCTGGGGGGTCTCCTAT.

In regard to this clone: Gene names are the mouse ones. The read stops 4 residues short of the end of the CDR3; the missing end is completed from the germline J gene. This rearrangement joins TRBV13-3 to TRBJ2-7; TRBD2 matches 8 bases. The germline V gene has CDR1 NNHDY and CDR2 SYVADS. This CDR3 spans 15 amino acids. The covered CDR3 bases are TGTGCCAGCCACGCAACGGACTGGGACTCTTAT. Translated: CASHATDWDSY. The entire CDR3 reads CASHATDWDSYEQYF.

This clone was recorded a few times. The protein recorded in TCRdb does not match the translated DNA at residue 11; the protein presented here comes from translating the DNA. Genes and germline come from the mouse. The CDR3 goes on 3 residues after the read ends, and that part is filled in from the germline J gene. Other DNA sequences within the sample encode an identical CDR3. This chain uses TRBV19 with TRBJ1-6; 7 nucleotides line up with TRBD1. TRBJ1-6 is filed as an ORF, its function uncertain. Per the germline V gene, CDR1 is FNHDT and CDR2 is SITEND (reference sequence). This CDR3 comprises 14 residues. The ends lost 2 bases at V and 8 bases at J; junction bases unmatched: 4. The sequenced part of the CDR3 DNA is TGTGCCAGCAGTATTAGGCAGGGGGATTCGCCC. Translating gives CASSIRQGDSP. The CDR3 in its entirety is CASSIRQGDSPLYF.

Notes on this clone: Any gene name here is a mouse gene name. The CDR3 end is not reached by the read, which stops 4 residues before it; the germline J gene fills it in. The rearrangement links TRBV1 to TRBJ1-4; D might be TRBD1 (6 bases). The CDR3 consists of 16 residues. Trimming took off 4 bases at V and 2 bases at J, with 14 bases between the two ends. Germline values: CDR1 NSQYPW, CDR2 LRSPGD (reference sequence). The sequenced part of the CDR3 DNA is TGCACCTGCAGTGATCGAGGGGGGGTCTCCAACGAA. Amino acid sequence: CTCSDRGGVSNE. The CDR3 in full is CTCSDRGGVSNERLFF. Full variable domain (outside the CDR3, taken from reference TRBV1 and TRBJ1-4): VTLLEQNPRWRLVPRGQAVNLRCILKNSQYPWMSWYQQDLQKQLQWLFTLRSPGDKEVKSLPGADYLATRVTDTELRLQVANMSQGRTLYCTCSDRGGVSNERLFFGHGTKLSVL.

A remark on this clone: There is a difference at residue 12 between the TCRdb protein and the DNA translation, so the protein given here was translated from the DNA. Gene names are the mouse ones. CDR3 loop: CASSDQGKNNSPLYF. CDR3 DNA, as far as it was read: TGTGCCAGCAGTGACCAGGGTAAAAATAATTCGCCC. The chain employs TRBV13-3 and TRBJ1-6; tentatively, D is TRBD1 (5 bases). With the read ending 3 residues before the CDR3 end, the germline J gene is used to fill in that end. TRBJ1-6 is flagged as an ORF with uncertain function. The V end was cut by 2 bases, the J end by 5 bases, with 11 bases between. The CDR3 consists of 15 residues. Germline assignment: CDR1 NNHDY and CDR2 SYVADS.

This clone was detected a few times. The listed genes are named as in mouse. The chain's CDR3 is CASSPPGQGASNTEVFF. CDR3 bases read: TGTGCCAGCAGTCCTCCGGGACAGGGGGCATCAAACACA. The genes are TRBV13-3 and TRBJ1-1; 12 bases are shared with TRBD1. The read ends 4 residues shy of where the CDR3 ends; the end is completed using the germline J gene. V lost 4 bases, J lost 0 bases, and 7 bases stayed unmatched. Germline CDR1 is NNHDY and CDR2 is SYVADS. This CDR3 comprises 17 residues.

This clone occurred a few times. The genes are named according to mouse. The CDR3 end falls 4 residues outside the read, so it is completed with the germline J gene. This specimen includes other DNA sequences encoding the same CDR3. The chain is built from TRBV13-2 and TRBJ2-7, with 11 bases matching TRBD2. The CDR3 is 14 residues long. Germline CDR1 and CDR2: NNHNN and SYGAGS (reference sequence). CDR3 DNA (partial): TGTGCCAGCGGGGGAGGGACTGGGGGATAT. Its protein is CASGGGTGGY. The CDR3 as a whole reads CASGGGTGGYEQYF.

Note on this clone: Mouse gene names and germline throughout. The read terminates 4 residues before the CDR3 end, so the remaining end is supplied by the germline J gene. This chain links TRBV19 with TRBJ1-1, with TRBD1 as a possible D gene (6 bases). Germline-derived CDR1 and CDR2 are FNHDT and SITEND (reference sequence). CDR3 length: 12 residues. The DNA read from the CDR3 is TGTGCCAGCAGCCCGGGACAAGGA. It codes for CASSPGQG. The whole CDR3 is CASSPGQGEVFF.

This clone was observed a handful of times. The genes are named according to mouse. The DNA ends 4 residues before the CDR3 does, and the rest of the CDR3 is filled in from the germline J gene. The V and J genes are TRBV13-3 and TRBJ2-4; 9 positions match TRBD2. The CDR3 loop spans 14 amino acids. CDR1 is NNHDY and CDR2 is SYVADS in the germline V gene. The CDR3 protein is CASSSTGGENTLYF. The CDR3 bases that were read are TGTGCCAGCAGTTCGACTGGGGGTGAAAAC.

To note about this clone: Germline and genes here are mouse. The DNA ends 4 residues before the CDR3 does, and the rest of the CDR3 is filled in from the germline J gene. The rearrangement joins TRBV1 to TRBJ1-1, with D possibly TRBD1 on 6 matching bases. The V gene lost 4 bases and the J gene lost 3 bases, with 9 bases spanning the gap. Germline CDR1 reads NSQYPW; CDR2 reads LRSPGD (reference sequence). The CDR3 covers 13 residues. The part of the CDR3 DNA that was read is TGCACCTGCAGTGAACGGACAGACACA. Protein sequence: CTCSERTDT. The CDR3 reads in full as CTCSERTDTEVFF. Filled out from reference TRBV1 and TRBJ1-1, the complete variable domain reads VTLLEQNPRWRLVPRGQAVNLRCILKNSQYPWMSWYQQDLQKQLQWLFTLRSPGDKEVKSLPGADYLATRVTDTELRLQVANMSQGRTLYCTCSERTDTEVFFGKGTRLTVV.

Details on this clone: Germline and genes: mouse. The CDR3 spells CASSAGQGAPNERLFF. The sequenced part of the CDR3 DNA is TGTGCCAGCAGCGCGGGACAGGGGGCTCCCAACGAA. The chain is built from TRBV13-3 and TRBJ1-4, with 12 positions matching TRBD1. Read coverage stops 4 residues before the CDR3 terminus; the germline J gene supplies the remainder. V shed 5 bases, J shed 3 bases, and the junction held 5 bases outside the gene matches. Germline-derived CDR1 and CDR2 are NNHDY and SYVADS. The CDR3 has 16 amino acids.

Worth noting for this clone: Gene names refer to mouse genes. The read falls 4 residues short of the CDR3 end, and the missing part is taken from the germline J gene. The chain joins TRBV1 to TRBJ2-2; 8 bases are a match to TRBD1. V shed 0 bases, J shed 1 base, and the junction held 10 bases outside the gene matches. From germline, CDR1 is NSQYPW and CDR2 LRSPGD (reference sequence). The CDR3 loop spans 19 amino acids. The CDR3 DNA, read in part, is TGCACCTGCAGTGCAGATTCGCAGGGGGCGGGGGTAAACACCGGG. Its protein is CTCSADSQGAGVNTG. The full CDR3 is CTCSADSQGAGVNTGQLYF. Complete variable domain (other parts from reference TRBV1 and TRBJ2-2): VTLLEQNPRWRLVPRGQAVNLRCILKNSQYPWMSWYQQDLQKQLQWLFTLRSPGDKEVKSLPGADYLATRVTDTELRLQVANMSQGRTLYCTCSADSQGAGVNTGQLYFGEGSKLTVL.

This clone showed up just a few times. The gene names here belong to mouse. Sequencing ends 4 residues short of the CDR3 end; the germline J gene provides the rest. V and J are TRBV16 and TRBJ1-1; tentatively, D is TRBD1 (6 bases). The CDR3 runs to 15 residues. Deletions cut 5 bases from V and 0 bases from J, with 13 bases between. Germline V CDR1 and CDR2: SGHSA, FRNQAP. CDR3 protein: CASSPWTDANTEVFF. The part of the CDR3 DNA that was read is TGTGCAAGCAGCCCCTGGACAGATGCAAACACA.

In regard to this clone: Sequence at one end of the junction differs from germline and may be a read error. Germline and genes: mouse. The read halts 4 residues ahead of the CDR3 end, with the missing end drawn from the germline J gene. This sequence joins TRBV13-2 and TRBJ2-1; 14 bases map to TRBD2. CDR3 length equals 17 residues. Germline V lookup: CDR1 NNHNN, CDR2 SYGAGS (reference sequence). CDR3: CASDDEGLGGRYAEQFF. The CDR3 DNA, read in part, is TGTGCCAGCGATGATGAGGGACTGGGGGGGCGCTATGCT.

Notes on this clone: Mouse gene names and germline throughout. The read falls 4 residues short of the CDR3 end, and the missing part is taken from the germline J gene. The V gene is TRBV1, the J gene TRBJ2-1; TRBD1 agrees at 9 bases. Germline V gene data show CDR1 as NSQYPW and CDR2 as LRSPGD (reference sequence). The V gene end was trimmed by 4 bases and the J gene end by 5 bases; junction bases not matched to a gene: 6. The CDR3 has 15 residues. Incomplete CDR3 DNA: TGCACCTGCAGTGGAGGACAGGGGAGGAATGCT. This translates into CTCSGGQGRNA. The complete CDR3 reads CTCSGGQGRNAEQFF.

As for this clone: Gene names are mouse gene names. The CDR3 end lies 4 residues beyond the end of the read and is filled in from the germline J gene. The chain couples TRBV13-3 to TRBJ1-1; weak D call: TRBD1 (6 bases). Germline CDR1 reads NNHDY; CDR2 reads SYVADS. The CDR3 loop spans 13 amino acids. CDR3 bases read: TGTGCCAGCAGTGATGGGTGGGGACAA. Translating gives CASSDGWGQ. The full CDR3 protein reads CASSDGWGQEVFF.

Worth noting for this clone: The gene names given are mouse names. The CDR3 is cut off 4 residues early in the read; its end comes from the germline J gene. The chain combines TRBV19 with TRBJ2-1; 7 bases line up with TRBD2. The ends lost 3 bases at V and 3 bases at J; junction bases unmatched: 6. CDR1 and CDR2 (germline): FNHDT, SITEND (reference sequence). The CDR3 has 15 residues. The CDR3 bases that were read are TGTGCCAGCAGTACCCGACTGGGCATCTATGCT. Translating it yields CASSTRLGIYA. The full CDR3 protein reads CASSTRLGIYAEQFF.

As to this clone: Gene names are mouse gene names. The read stops 4 residues short of the end of the CDR3; the missing end is completed from the germline J gene. This sequence joins TRBV1 and TRBJ1-1, with a tentative D call TRBD1 (6 bases). Germline CDR1 is NSQYPW and CDR2 is LRSPGD (reference sequence). CDR3 length: 14 residues. The ends were cut back, 3 bases at V and 4 bases at J, with 12 bases in the middle. The CDR3 region is CTCSARTDGTEVFF. The CDR3 bases that were read are TGCACCTGCAGTGCCCGGACAGATGGCACA. Complete variable domain (other parts from reference TRBV1 and TRBJ1-1): VTLLEQNPRWRLVPRGQAVNLRCILKNSQYPWMSWYQQDLQKQLQWLFTLRSPGDKEVKSLPGADYLATRVTDTELRLQVANMSQGRTLYCTCSARTDGTEVFFGKGTRLTVV.

Points on this clone: Gene names are mouse gene names. Read coverage stops 4 residues before the CDR3 terminus; the germline J gene supplies the remainder. The chain links TRBV1 to TRBJ2-2; 7 nucleotides agree with TRBD1. Germline CDR1 NSQYPW, CDR2 LRSPGD (reference sequence). The CDR3 runs 15 residues. V lost 0 bases, J lost 5 bases, and 3 bases stayed unmatched. CDR3 sequence: CTCSAESGGTGQLYF. CDR3 bases read: TGCACCTGCAGTGCAGAGTCAGGGGGTACCGGG.

As to this clone: The genes are named according to mouse. The CDR3 goes on 4 residues after the read ends, and that part is filled in from the germline J gene. This chain connects TRBV13-3 to TRBJ2-7, with TRBD2 identical over 8 bases. The V gene's germline CDR1 is NNHDY and CDR2 SYVADS. The CDR3 extends over 15 amino acids. V dropped 3 bases and J dropped 1; count of bases not matched to a gene: 6. The part of the CDR3 DNA that was read is TGTGCCAGCAGTGCGGGGCTGGGGGGTTCCTAT. Encoded protein: CASSAGLGGSY. The complete CDR3 protein is CASSAGLGGSYEQYF.

Comment on this clone: Gene and germline names: mouse. The CDR3: CASSDEEGGAETLYF. Partial CDR3 DNA: TGTGCCAGCAGTGATGAGGAGGGGGGTGCAGAA. The chain employs TRBV13-1 and TRBJ2-3; tentatively, D is TRBD1 (6 bases). The CDR3 goes on 4 residues after the read ends, and that part is filled in from the germline J gene. Trimming took 0 bases from V and 1 from J, leaving 9 bases between them. This CDR3 spans 15 amino acids. Germline V gene sequence: CDR1 NSHNY, CDR2 SYGAGN.

With regard to this clone: Gene names and germline refer to mouse. The read comes to an end 4 residues before the CDR3 does, leaving the germline J gene to fill in the end. The genes are TRBV16 and TRBJ1-4; 7 positions agree with TRBD1. The CDR3 runs 16 residues. V was pared by 3 bases and J by 3 bases, with 7 bases of the junction left unmatched. Germline assignment: CDR1 SGHSA and CDR2 FRNQAP. CDR3 DNA, as far as it was read: TGTGCAAGCAGCTTTCCTGGGACAGAACCCAACGAA. Translating it yields CASSFPGTEPNE. The whole CDR3 region reads CASSFPGTEPNERLFF.

This clone has a handful of counts. The listed genes are named as in mouse. Sequencing ends 4 residues short of the CDR3 end; the germline J gene provides the rest. J is TRBJ2-5 and V is TRBV17, with 13 bases matching TRBD2. In germline, CDR1 is MNHDT, CDR2 YYDKIL. The CDR3 covers 14 residues. The sequenced CDR3 bases are TGTGCTAGCAGGGACTGGGGGGGCGCCGAC. This gives the protein CASRDWGGAD. From start to end, the CDR3 is CASRDWGGADTQYF.

Notes on this clone: TCRdb lists a protein that is different at residue 13 from the translated DNA; the protein given here uses the DNA translation. Gene names follow the mouse nomenclature. The read is 3 residues too short to cover the CDR3 end, so that end is filled in from the germline J gene. The rearrangement uses TRBV1 and TRBJ1-6; TRBD1 agrees at 8 bases. TRBJ1-6 is identified as an open reading frame with a role that is uncertain. The CDR3 totals 16 residues. Germline V CDR1 and CDR2: NSQYPW, LRSPGD (reference sequence). The DNA read from the CDR3 is TGCCCCTGCAGTGCAGCCTCGACAGGGGAGAATTCGCCC. This codes for CPCSAASTGENSP. Given in full, the CDR3 is CPCSAASTGENSPLYF.

Concerning this clone itself: The germline and genes are mouse ones. The read gets to within 4 residues of the CDR3 end, and the germline J gene fills in the rest. V is TRBV13-3 and J is TRBJ2-2; TRBD1 matches at 8 bases. Germline V gives CDR1 NNHDY, CDR2 SYVADS. Trimming took 6 bases from V and 2 from J; bases not matched to a gene: 3. CDR3 size: 14 residues. The CDR3 bases that were read are TGTGCCAGCAATCGACAGGGGAACACCGGG. It is translated as CASNRQGNTG. The whole CDR3 sequence is CASNRQGNTGQLYF.

Worth noting for this clone: The listed genes are named as in mouse. The sequence runs out 4 residues before the end of the CDR3; the remainder is reconstructed from the germline J gene. The chain joins TRBV12-1 to TRBJ1-2, with 7 bases matching TRBD1. CDR1 SGHSN and CDR2 HYEKVE come from the germline V gene. CDR3 length: 13 residues. The ends lost 4 bases at V and 4 bases at J; junction bases unmatched: 5. This CDR3 is CASSHRDSSDYTF. Incomplete CDR3 DNA: TGTGCCAGCTCCCACCGGGACAGCTCC.

This clone was recorded a few times. The gene names here belong to mouse. The read falls 4 residues short of the CDR3 end, and the missing part is taken from the germline J gene. This chain connects TRBV13-3 to TRBJ2-2, with no clear D. CDR3 length: 14 residues. Trimming pared 4 bases from V and 2 bases from J, leaving 9 bases between. Germline V gives CDR1 NNHDY, CDR2 SYVADS. This CDR3 is CASSPQVNTGQLYF. Incomplete CDR3 DNA: TGTGCCAGCAGTCCTCAGGTCAACACCGGG.